These 29 T cell receptor beta chains came from one sample sequenced in a study of T cells after yellow fever vaccination. TCRdb passed the 5' RACE reads through MiXCR, listing each CDR3 protein once. The repertoire holds roughly 170,000 distinct CDR3 sequences, with about 6% as singletons. This specimen was CD4+ T cells sorted from PBMCs, taken on the day of the first yellow fever vaccination. These receptors came from a man between 18 and 35 years old who received the YFV17D yellow fever vaccine.

This clonotype was counted many times. The V and J genes are TRBV18 and TRBJ2-6, with D uncertain. The V end was cut by 1 base, the J end by 2 bases, with 6 bases between. The CDR3 contains 15 residues. Germline CDR1 reads KGHSH; CDR2 reads LQKENI. The CDR3 here is CASSPLRAGANVLTF. The CDR3 DNA is TGTGCCAGCTCACCACTCCGGGCTGGGGCCAACGTCCTGACTTTC.

The CDR3 here is CSASRAPIDTQYF. CDR3 DNA: TGCAGTGCTAGTAGAGCCCCGATAGATACGCAGTATTTT. This sequence joins TRBV20-1 and TRBJ2-3; D is ambiguous. The CDR3 is 13 residues long. V was shortened by 3 bases and J by 5 bases, with 12 bases between the two germline ends. CDR1 DFQATT and CDR2 SNEGSKA come from the germline V gene (reference sequence).

This rearrangement joins TRBV7-9 to TRBJ2-1, with TRBD2 matching over 7 bases. Germline V CDR1 and CDR2: SEHNR, FQNEAQ (reference sequence). Germline trimming cut 5 bases from V and 2 bases from J; bases unmatched to any gene: 12. This CDR3 comprises 17 residues. The CDR3 reads CASSRPSTGGTYNEQFF. DNA for the CDR3: TGTGCCAGCAGCCGCCCCTCAACGGGGGGTACCTACAATGAGCAGTTCTTC.

This clonotype came up a few times. CDR3 sequence (DNA): TGCAGTGCTAGAGAATTGGGACAGAGTTACGAGCAGTACTTC. Amino acids: CSARELGQSYEQYF. The chain is built from TRBV20-1 and TRBJ2-7, with TRBD1 matching over 7 bases. V dropped 0 bases and J dropped 4; count of bases not matched to a gene: 6. Germline assignment: CDR1 DFQATT and CDR2 SNEGSKA (reference sequence). The CDR3 covers 14 residues.

In its sample, this clonotype was seen many times. V usage is TRBV25-1 and J usage is TRBJ2-1, with D tentatively TRBD2 (5 bases). V was pared by 4 bases and J by 14 bases, with 30 bases between. The CDR3 is made up of 17 amino acids. The germline V gene has CDR1 MGHDK and CDR2 SYGVNS. The CDR3 here is CASSAHNGGGSKAPEFF. For the CDR3, the DNA is TGTGCCAGCAGTGCTCATAACGGTGGCGGGTCAAAGGCGCCGGAGTTCTTC.

This chain links TRBV19 with TRBJ1-4, with D possibly TRBD1 on 5 matching bases. This CDR3 is 13 amino acids long. V was shortened by 3 bases and J by 6 bases, with 8 bases between the two germline ends. The germline CDR1 and CDR2 sequences are LNHDA and SQIVND (reference sequence). The CDR3 protein is CASSMKQDEKLFF. The CDR3 DNA is TGTGCCAGTAGTATGAAACAGGATGAAAAACTGTTTTTT.

The chain uses TRBV11-2 and TRBJ2-7; no clear D gene. In germline, CDR1 is SGHAT, CDR2 FQNNGV. The CDR3 extends over 13 amino acids. Trimming left V 7 bases short and J 4 bases short, with 14 bases between. Here the CDR3 reads CASTTTAGYEQYF. The CDR3 coding sequence is TGTGCCAGCACCACAACCGCTGGTTACGAGCAGTACTTC. Drawing the rest from reference TRBV11-2 and TRBJ2-7, the complete variable domain is EAGVAQSPRYKIIEKRQSVAFWCNPISGHATLYWYQQILGQGPKLLIQFQNNGVVDDSQLPKDRFSAERLKGVDSTLKIQPAKLEDSAVYLCASTTTAGYEQYFGPGTRLTVT.

This clonotype was recorded many times. V is TRBV11-1 and J is TRBJ2-7; D call uncertain. This CDR3 is built from 15 residues. Germline CDR1 is SGHAT and CDR2 is FQDESV (reference sequence). The germline V and J ends were trimmed by 1 base and 2 bases, with 12 bases remaining between them. Written as DNA, the CDR3 is TGTGCCAGCAGCTTAGAATCCGCAGGCACCTACGAGCAGTACTTC. Its protein is CASSLESAGTYEQYF.

This clonotype showed up many times. This chain links TRBV5-1 with TRBJ2-1; TRBD2 agrees at 9 bases. J lost 0 bases, V lost 5 bases, and 6 bases had no gene match. CDR3 length: 16 residues. Germline V gene data show CDR1 as SGHRS and CDR2 as YFSETQ. The CDR3 spells CASRPLAGSSYNEQFF. The CDR3 region has the DNA TGCGCCAGCAGACCTCTAGCGGGGAGCTCCTACAATGAGCAGTTCTTC.

This clonotype was seen only a few times. This sequence joins TRBV19 and TRBJ2-2; 9 bases line up with TRBD1. Germline V gives CDR1 LNHDA, CDR2 SQIVND (reference sequence). The CDR3 totals 16 residues. V was pared by 5 bases and J by 4 bases, with 8 bases of the junction left unmatched. In DNA form, the CDR3 reads TGTGCCAGTAGTCCCCACAGGGGGCGGGGCACCGGGGAGCTGTTTTTT. It yields the protein CASSPHRGRGTGELFF.

The CDR3 DNA reads TGTGCCAGCACCCTCCAAGTCGTCGATGAGCAGTTCTTC. This sequence encodes CASTLQVVDEQFF. J is TRBJ2-1 and V is TRBV28; D gene unclear. Germline V gives CDR1 MDHEN, CDR2 SYDVKM. The CDR3 length is 13 residues. The V end lost 7 bases, the J end lost 8 bases, and 15 bases lay between the germline ends.

This chain connects TRBV9 to TRBJ2-7, with D possibly being TRBD1 (5 bases). Germline values: CDR1 SGDLS, CDR2 YYNGEE. The CDR3 has 15 residues. V lost 4 bases and J lost 4, with 18 bases in between. The CDR3 sequence: CASSSGQAGSYEQYF. The CDR3 DNA reads as TGTGCCAGCAGCTCCGGACAAGCCGGGTCTTACGAGCAGTACTTC.

This clonotype came up many times. V gene TRBV2 combines with J gene TRBJ2-7; the match to TRBD1 covers 9 bases. The CDR3 contains 14 residues. Looked up from germline, CDR1 is SNHLY and CDR2 is FYNNEI. V trimming: 2 bases; J trimming: 6 bases; junction bases outside the gene matches: 5. DNA of the CDR3: TGTGCCAGCAGTGAAAACAGGGGGCGATTCGAGCAGTACTTC. Its protein product is CASSENRGRFEQYF. Variable domain in full (rest from reference TRBV2 and TRBJ2-7): EPEVTQTPSHQVTQMGQEVILRCVPISNHLYFYWYRQILGQKVEFLVSFYNNEISEKSEIFDDQFSVERPDGSNFTLKIRSTKLEDSAMYFCASSENRGRFEQYFGPGTRLTVT.

V and J are TRBV6-2 or TRBV6-3 and TRBJ1-1; TRBD1 is a possible D gene (5 bases). V gave up 2 bases and J gave up 0 bases, with 10 bases separating them. Germline loops: CDR1 MNHEY, CDR2 SVGEGT. The CDR3 length is 15 residues. The CDR3 region is CASSYHGAVNTEAFF. In DNA form, the CDR3 reads TGTGCCAGCAGTTACCATGGGGCAGTGAACACTGAAGCTTTCTTT.

A few counts support this clonotype. V is TRBV7-9 and J is TRBJ1-1; 11 bases are shared with TRBD1. The CDR3 spans 15 residues. CDR1 is SEHNR and CDR2 is FQNEAQ in the germline V gene (reference sequence). V lost 5 bases and J lost 7; bases outside the gene matches: 9. This CDR3 is CASSPRTGGKGEAFF. The CDR3 coding sequence is TGTGCCAGCAGCCCCCGGACAGGGGGCAAGGGTGAAGCTTTCTTT.

There are many counts of this clonotype. This chain links TRBV12-3 or TRBV12-4 with TRBJ1-2, with D possibly matching TRBD1 (6 bases). The CDR3 loop spans 13 amino acids. The V end was cut by 3 bases, the J end by 7 bases, with 12 bases between. As DNA, the CDR3 is TGTGCCAGCAGTTTTAGGGGGATTTCTGGCTACACCTTC. The encoded protein is CASSFRGISGYTF.

This clonotype came up a few times. The chain has TRBV7-6 and TRBJ2-5; D not certain. The V end was cut by 4 bases, the J end by 5 bases, with 11 bases between. CDR1 is SGHVS and CDR2 is FNYEAQ in the germline V gene. The CDR3 contains 13 residues. The CDR3 nucleotides read TGTGCCAGCAGCTCTCCTAATGGCGAGACCCAGTACTTC. This sequence encodes CASSSPNGETQYF. The variable domain in full, completed from reference TRBV7-6 and TRBJ2-5, reads GAGVSQSPRYKVTKRGQDVALRCDPISGHVSLYWYRQALGQGPEFLTYFNYEAQQDKSGLPNDRFSAERPEGSISTLTIQRTEQRDSAMYRCASSSPNGETQYFGPGTRLLVL.

This clonotype was seen more than once but under ten times. The V gene is TRBV5-1, the J gene TRBJ2-5; possibly TRBD2 for D (5 bases). The germline CDR1 and CDR2 sequences are SGHRS and YFSETQ. Trimming removed 6 bases at V and 0 bases at J, with 15 bases between. The CDR3 has 15 residues. DNA for the CDR3: TGCGCCAGCACAAAACACGGGGAGTACCAAGAGACCCAGTACTTC. It encodes CASTKHGEYQETQYF.

This clonotype was observed many times. The chain combines TRBV7-2 with TRBJ2-1, with D maybe TRBD1 (6 bases). The V end was cut by 4 bases, the J end by 13 bases, with 14 bases between. Germline CDR1 SGHTA, CDR2 FQGNSA. The CDR3 extends over 12 amino acids. CDR3 sequence (DNA): TGTGCCAGCAGCTCCATCGGGACACAACAGTTCTTC. Encoded protein: CASSSIGTQQFF.

V and J are TRBV12-3 or TRBV12-4 and TRBJ2-1, with D unresolved. Trimming pared 3 bases from V and 7 bases from J, leaving 10 bases between. The CDR3 loop spans 13 amino acids. CDR3 sequence (DNA): TGTGCCAGCAGTTTCCTGGGCGTAAATGAGCAGTTCTTC. It is translated as CASSFLGVNEQFF.

This clonotype showed up just a few times. The J gene is TRBJ1-5, the V gene TRBV3-1; TRBD1 might be the D (6 bases). V lost 6 bases to trimming and J lost 5 bases, with 17 bases between them. This CDR3 is 15 amino acids long. Germline CDR1 reads LGHDT; CDR2 reads YNNKEL (reference sequence). The CDR3 region is CASSPTGTAHQPQHF. CDR3 DNA: TGTGCCAGCAGTCCGACAGGCACGGCGCATCAGCCCCAGCATTTT.

This clonotype appeared many times. V usage is TRBV4-3 and J usage is TRBJ2-5; a weak D match, TRBD1 (6 bases). The CDR3 spans 15 residues. Trimming stripped 1 base from V and 3 bases from J, with 12 bases between. CDR1 LGHNA and CDR2 YSLEER come from the germline V gene. CDR3 residues: CASSQGFDRKETQYF. The CDR3 DNA is TGCGCCAGCAGCCAAGGCTTCGACAGGAAAGAGACCCAGTACTTC.

This clonotype has ten or more counts. The chain links TRBV6-1 to TRBJ2-3; 8 bases line up with TRBD1. Germline V lookup: CDR1 MNHNS, CDR2 SASEGT. The CDR3 extends over 14 amino acids. Trimming removed 6 bases from V and 3 bases from J; junction bases left unmatched: 5. The chain's CDR3 is CASSDRGRTDTQYF. DNA of the CDR3: TGTGCCAGCAGCGACAGGGGAAGAACAGATACGCAGTATTTT.

The table lists this clonotype with many counts. This rearrangement joins TRBV18 to TRBJ1-1, with 7 bases fitting TRBD1. Trimming cost V 4 bases and J 3 bases; bases outside gene matches: 8. The germline V gene encodes CDR1 KGHSH and CDR2 LQKENI. This CDR3 contains 15 residues. In DNA form, the CDR3 reads TGTGCCAGCTCACGAACCAGGGGGGTGGACACTGAAGCTTTCTTT. This gives the protein CASSRTRGVDTEAFF. Filled out from reference TRBV18 and TRBJ1-1, the complete variable domain reads NAGVMQNPRHLVRRRGQEARLRCSPMKGHSHVYWYRQLPEEGLKFMVYLQKENIIDESGMPKERFSAEFPKEGPSILRIQQVVRGDSAAYFCASSRTRGVDTEAFFGQGTRLTVV.

This clonotype has just a few counts. The CDR3 protein is CASSDYTLAGGQFF. CDR3 coding DNA: TGTGCCAGCAGCGACTACACACTAGCGGGGGGGCAGTTCTTC. The chain recombines TRBV7-2 with TRBJ2-1; 12 bases agree with TRBD2. V trimming: 5 bases; J trimming: 12 bases; junction bases outside the gene matches: 8. The CDR3 covers 14 residues. Germline values: CDR1 SGHTA, CDR2 FQGNSA.

The chain is built from TRBV27 and TRBJ2-2, with 14 nucleotides matching TRBD2. This CDR3 region has 18 residues. Germline V gene data show CDR1 as MNHEY and CDR2 as SMNVEV (reference sequence). Unmatched junction bases numbered 4, after V lost 1 base and J lost 3 bases. The CDR3 region is CASSLYPGLAGDTGELFF. The CDR3 bases are TGTGCCAGCAGTTTATACCCGGGACTAGCGGGGGACACCGGGGAGCTGTTTTTT.

Turning to this clonotype: With a much larger clone just one base away, this may be a read error. The chain employs TRBV7-6 and TRBJ2-1; no definite D call. Germline V gene data show CDR1 as SGHVS and CDR2 as FNYEAQ. The CDR3 contains 14 residues. V was trimmed by 8 bases and J by 10 bases, leaving 21 bases between them. This chain's CDR3 is CASGWPLKAREQFF. The CDR3 DNA reads TGTGCCAGCGGCTGGCCCCTGAAGGCAAGGGAGCAGTTCTTC.

In the case of this clonotype: Germline and junction disagree at one end, which may indicate a read error. The chain links TRBV7-3 to TRBJ1-1; a weak D match, TRBD1 (6 bases). Per the germline V gene, CDR1 is SGHTA and CDR2 is FQGTGA. The length of the CDR3 is 17 residues. The CDR3 sequence: CATSSHPGASGNTEAFF. CDR3 DNA: TGTGCCACCAGCTCCCACCCGGGGGCCTCTGGGAACACTGAAGCTTTCTTT. The whole variable domain, filled in from reference TRBV7-3 and TRBJ1-1, reads GAGVSQTPSNKVTEKGKYVELRCDPISGHTALYWYRQSLGQGPEFLIYFQGTGAADDSGLPNDRFFAVRPEGSVSTLKIQRTERGDSAVYLCATSSHPGASGNTEAFFGQGTRLTVV.

This chain connects TRBV27 to TRBJ2-5; TRBD2 matches 12 bases. The CDR3 consists of 13 residues. J was trimmed by 4 bases and V by 9 bases; bases with no gene match: 3. From germline, CDR1 is MNHEY and CDR2 SMNVEV (reference sequence). CDR3 sequence: CASGLAGLETQYF. In nucleotides, the CDR3 is TGTGCCAGTGGACTAGCGGGGTTAGAGACCCAGTACTTC.